The 11 T cell receptor beta chains reported below all come from one sample, sequenced in a study of blood T cell repertoires in COVID-19. Only in-frame clones appear in the TCRdb table, and some are missing; sequencing was by immunoSEQ multiplex PCR. The table has some 180,000 clones, 70% to 90% seen once; the top ten hold less than 25%. Sequencing was performed on peripheral blood. The receptors here all came from a man between 65 and 85 years old with active or convalescent COVID-19.

This clone was seen a handful of times. The chain combines TRBV28 with TRBJ1-5; TRBD1 matches 9 bases. Trimming took 6 bases from V and 9 from J; bases not matched to a gene: 9. Germline V gives CDR1 MDHEN, CDR2 SYDVKM. This CDR3 region has 14 residues. CDR3 region: CASSKTGGVWPQHF. CDR3 sequence (DNA): TGTGCCAGCAGCAAGACAGGGGGAGTTTGGCCCCAGCATTTT.

The chain employs TRBV27 and TRBJ2-1, with TRBD2 matching 10 bases. CDR1 and CDR2 (germline): MNHEY, SMNVEV (reference sequence). Unmatched junction bases numbered 6, after V lost 6 bases and J lost 4 bases. The CDR3 length is 15 residues. The CDR3 region has the DNA TGTGCCAGCAGCCCCCTAGCGGGGGCTTACAATGAGCAGTTCTTC. Translated: CASSPLAGAYNEQFF.

The V and J genes are TRBV7-2 and TRBJ1-2; 7 positions match TRBD1. The J segment lost 2 bases and the V segment lost 5 bases, leaving 8 bases of the junction unmatched. The CDR3 runs 15 residues. Germline V gene sequence: CDR1 SGHTA, CDR2 FQGNSA. CDR3 sequence (DNA): TGTGCCAGCAGCGCGACAGGGATTGGCAACTATGGCTACACCTTC. Protein: CASSATGIGNYGYTF.

This clone came up a few times. The chain recombines TRBV5-4 with TRBJ1-1; D not certain. Trimming took 8 bases from V and 1 from J, leaving 15 bases between them. The CDR3 runs 14 residues. Germline CDR1 and CDR2: SGHNT and YYREEE (reference sequence). In nucleotides, the CDR3 is TGTGCCAGACAACGAGAGCCGGGGAACACTGAAGCTTTCTTT. This encodes CARQREPGNTEAFF.

The chain has TRBV15 and TRBJ2-1; 7 nucleotides match TRBD2. The V and J ends lost 2 bases and 0 bases, in that order; junction bases with no gene match: 4. Germline V gene lookup returns CDR1 LNHNV and CDR2 YYDKDF (reference sequence). CDR3 length: 16 amino acids. CDR3 loop: CATSRPQRGSYNEQFF. The CDR3 DNA is TGTGCCACCAGCAGACCACAGCGGGGCTCCTACAATGAGCAGTTCTTC.

The rearrangement links TRBV5-4 to TRBJ1-2; TRBD1 aligns across 12 bases. The CDR3 sequence is 15 residues long. Germline CDR1 reads SGHNT; CDR2 reads YYREEE (reference sequence). Germline trimming cut 4 bases from V and 8 bases from J; bases unmatched to any gene: 9. The CDR3 region has the DNA TGTGCCAGCAGCCTCCAGGGACAGGGGGCAGGGGGCTACACCTTC. Translating gives CASSLQGQGAGGYTF.

The chain uses TRBV3-1 (or the pseudogene TRBV3-2) and TRBJ2-7, with 8 bases fitting TRBD2. Germline lookup yields CDR1 LGHDT and CDR2 YNNKEL (reference sequence). J lost 6 bases, V lost 3 bases, and 13 bases had no gene match. The CDR3 covers 16 residues. The CDR3 DNA follows: TGTGCCAGCAGCCAGCCTCGGGGGGGGCGAGAGGGCGAGCAGTACTTC. Its protein is CASSQPRGGREGEQYF.

This clone was picked up one time. Other DNA sequences of this sample code for an identical CDR3. This chain joins TRBV7-2 and TRBJ1-2, with 7 bases matching TRBD1. Trimming at V came to 1 base and at J to 4 bases, leaving 0 bases not matched to a gene. CDR1 is SGHTA, CDR2 FQGNSA, per germline. CDR3 size: 13 residues. CDR3 bases: TGTGCCAGCAGCTTAGGACAGGGCTATGGCTACACCTTC. This encodes CASSLGQGYGYTF.

V gene TRBV2 combines with J gene TRBJ1-1; 8 bases fit TRBD1. Germline CDR1 and CDR2: SNHLY and FYNNEI. This CDR3 contains 15 residues. The V and J ends lost 3 bases and 5 bases, in that order; junction bases with no gene match: 8. The chain's CDR3 is CASSDYGQGSTEAFF. The CDR3, as DNA: TGTGCCAGCAGTGATTACGGACAGGGCTCGACTGAAGCTTTCTTT.

The rearrangement joins TRBV7-3 to TRBJ2-1, with D perhaps matching TRBD2 (6 bases). The CDR3 sequence is 12 residues long. V lost 5 bases and J lost 7, with 9 bases in between. CDR1 SGHTA and CDR2 FQGTGA come from the germline V gene. CDR3 amino acids: CASSTLANEQFF. In nucleotides, the CDR3 is TGTGCCAGCAGCACCCTAGCGAATGAGCAGTTCTTC. The full variable domain, with the rest looked up from reference TRBV7-3 and TRBJ2-1, is GAGVSQTPSNKVTEKGKYVELRCDPISGHTALYWYRQSLGQGPEFLIYFQGTGAADDSGLPNDRFFAVRPEGSVSTLKIQRTERGDSAVYLCASSTLANEQFFGPGTRLTVL.

The gene calls are TRBV25-1 and TRBJ2-7, with a weak D call TRBD1 (6 bases). The CDR3 length is 14 residues. The V gene's germline CDR1 is MGHDK and CDR2 SYGVNS. V shed 2 bases and J shed 4 bases, with 12 bases lying between them. The CDR3 spells CASSERGSWYEQYF. The DNA of the CDR3 is TGTGCCAGCAGTGAAAGGGGGAGTTGGTACGAGCAGTACTTC.